A single sample gave rise to the 31 T cell receptor beta chains below, sequenced in a study of T-cell memory formation after mild COVID-19. Each CDR3 protein is one row after TCRdb ran MiXCR on the 5' RACE reads. The data contain about 470,000 distinct CDR3 sequences, nearly 25% of them singletons. Material: PBMCs or a T cell subset sorted from them (not recorded which). These TCRs come from an adult woman who had mild COVID-19 (a few samples of this study predate the infection). Cell type and time point are not known.

The chain carries TRBV6-2 or TRBV6-3 and TRBJ1-1; no reliable D call. Between the trimmed V and J ends, which lost 6 bases and 1 base, there was a span of 12 bases. Germline CDR1 reads MNHEY; CDR2 reads SVGEGT. The CDR3 totals 14 residues. The CDR3 here is CASRRTFRNTEAFF. DNA of the CDR3: TGTGCCAGCAGGAGGACCTTTCGGAACACTGAAGCTTTCTTT.

The sample holds many counts of this clonotype. The genes are TRBV5-1 and TRBJ1-1, with TRBD1 matching 9 bases. Germline CDR1 is SGHRS and CDR2 is YFSETQ. The trim removed 0 bases at V and 4 bases at J, leaving 10 bases unmatched. CDR3 length: 17 amino acids. The CDR3 coding sequence is TGCGCCAGCAGCTTGGAACCACAGGGGGCGCGGGCCACTGAAGCTTTCTTT. Encoded protein: CASSLEPQGARATEAFF.

The chain is built from TRBV30 and TRBJ1-1; D may be TRBD1 (5 bases). Trimming cost V 3 bases and J 7 bases, with 18 bases left between them. This CDR3 is 14 amino acids long. Germline-derived CDR1 and CDR2 are GTSNPN and SVGIG (reference sequence). Written as DNA, the CDR3 is TGTGCCTGGAGCCGCAGGGATGTCTCCAATGAAGCTTTCTTT. Protein: CAWSRRDVSNEAFF.

The chain is built from TRBV11-2 and TRBJ2-3; TRBD2 aligns across 10 bases. The V segment lost 5 bases and the J segment 2 bases; nucleotides outside the gene matches: 16. Germline loops: CDR1 SGHAT, CDR2 FQNNGV. The length of the CDR3 is 19 residues. The CDR3 protein is CASSLGLTWTSGLTDTQYF. DNA for the CDR3: TGTGCCAGCAGCCTTGGCCTCACCTGGACTAGCGGACTCACAGATACGCAGTATTTT.

This sequence joins TRBV7-8 and TRBJ1-5, with D possibly TRBD1 on 6 matching bases. This CDR3 is 13 amino acids long. Germline CDR1 reads SGHVS; CDR2 reads FQNEAQ. V shed 5 bases and J shed 3 bases, with 8 bases lying between them. The CDR3 DNA sequence: TGTGCCAGCAGCCGGACAGACAATCAGCCCCAGCATTTT. This gives the protein CASSRTDNQPQHF. The variable domain in full, completed from reference TRBV7-8 and TRBJ1-5, reads GAGVSQSPRYKVAKRGQDVALRCDPISGHVSLFWYQQALGQGPEFLTYFQNEAQLDKSGLPSDRFFAERPEGSVSTLKIQRTQQEDSAVYLCASSRTDNQPQHFGDGTRLSIL.

The table lists this clonotype with a few counts. V usage is TRBV5-1 and J usage is TRBJ2-1, with 9 bases identical to TRBD1. In germline, CDR1 is SGHRS, CDR2 YFSETQ. V lost 4 bases and J lost 8; bases outside the gene matches: 16. CDR3 length: 17 amino acids. The CDR3 DNA reads TGCGCCAGCAGCCCCTTGGAGGGACAGGGCCCTAGGGATGAGCAGTTCTTC. Translated, it gives CASSPLEGQGPRDEQFF.

This clonotype was counted at least ten times. The chain recombines TRBV12-3 or TRBV12-4 with TRBJ1-1, with TRBD1 as a possible D gene (6 bases). There are 15 residues in the CDR3. V lost 3 bases, J lost 4 bases, and 15 bases lay in between. The CDR3: CASSFRRGKSTEAFF. The CDR3 region has the DNA TGTGCCAGCAGTTTCCGCAGGGGTAAGAGCACTGAAGCTTTCTTT.

The rearrangement links TRBV5-6 to TRBJ2-1; TRBD1 or TRBD2 may be the D gene (6 bases each). This CDR3 is 16 amino acids long. From germline, CDR1 is SGHDT and CDR2 YYEEEE. The ends were cut back, 4 bases at V and 5 bases at J, with 19 bases in the middle. This chain's CDR3 is CASSEDVGGAHNEQFF. DNA for the CDR3: TGTGCCAGCAGCGAGGACGTGGGGGGCGCCCACAATGAGCAGTTCTTC.

The V gene is TRBV7-9, the J gene TRBJ1-1; D gene unclear. Trimming stripped 5 bases from V and 4 bases from J, with 11 bases between. The CDR3 consists of 13 residues. CDR1 is SEHNR, CDR2 FQNEAQ, per germline (reference sequence). CDR3 nucleotide sequence: TGTGCCAGCAGCGTCCATCAATCCACTGAAGCTTTCTTT. Residues: CASSVHQSTEAFF.

Only a few counts were recorded for this clonotype. V is TRBV19 and J is TRBJ2-5, with TRBD2 matching 9 bases. Germline assignment: CDR1 LNHDA and CDR2 SQIVND (reference sequence). Germline trimming cut 3 bases from V and 3 bases from J; bases unmatched to any gene: 11. This CDR3 has 17 amino acids. The CDR3 sequence is CASSILAGASSEETQYF. The CDR3 region has the DNA TGTGCCAGTAGTATCTTAGCGGGGGCAAGCTCGGAAGAGACCCAGTACTTC.

This clonotype was seen more than once but under ten times. The V gene is TRBV7-2, the J gene TRBJ2-3; D gene ambiguous. Trimming took off 0 bases at V and 5 bases at J, with 6 bases between the two ends. From germline, CDR1 is SGHTA and CDR2 FQGNSA. This CDR3 comprises 13 residues. CDR3 nucleotide sequence: TGTGCCAGCAGCTTAGCGGTCCTAGATACGCAGTATTTT. It is translated as CASSLAVLDTQYF. Drawing the rest from reference TRBV7-2 and TRBJ2-3, the complete variable domain is GAGVSQSPSNKVTEKGKDVELRCDPISGHTALYWYRQSLGQGLEFLIYFQGNSAPDKSGLPSDRFSAERTGGSVSTLTIQRTQQEDSAVYLCASSLAVLDTQYFGPGTRLTVL.

This clonotype was recorded a few times. This CDR3 reads CSASPGTGGVGTEAFF. CDR3 DNA: TGCAGCGCCAGCCCTGGGACAGGGGGCGTTGGGACTGAAGCTTTCTTT. The V and J genes are TRBV29-1 and TRBJ1-1; 12 bases align to TRBD1. The CDR3 loop spans 16 amino acids. Trimming cost V 7 bases and J 5 bases; bases outside gene matches: 14. Germline CDR1 and CDR2: SQVTM and ANQGSEA.

This clonotype was seen a handful of times. The chain has TRBV28 and TRBJ2-2; a weak D match, TRBD2 (6 bases). CDR1 and CDR2 from the germline V gene are MDHEN and SYDVKM. CDR3 length: 15 residues. Deletions cut 7 bases from V and 5 bases from J, with 17 bases between. The CDR3 reads CASTPGEEGTGELFF. The CDR3 nucleotides read TGTGCCAGCACTCCGGGGGAGGAGGGGACCGGGGAGCTGTTTTTT.

This clonotype was found once. The chain uses TRBV20-1 and TRBJ1-4; tentative D call: TRBD1 (5 bases). The ends were cut back, 1 base at V and 5 bases at J, with 11 bases in the middle. CDR3 length: 14 amino acids. CDR1 is DFQATT and CDR2 is SNEGSKA in the germline V gene (reference sequence). The CDR3 DNA is TGCAGTGCTAGAGTAGCAGGGAAAAATGAAAAACTGTTTTTT. This sequence encodes CSARVAGKNEKLFF.

The gene calls are TRBV10-3 and TRBJ2-7; 9 bases line up with TRBD1. CDR1 and CDR2 from the germline V gene are ENHRY and SYGVKD. V lost 2 bases to trimming and J lost 0 bases; unmatched junction nucleotides: 2. This CDR3 has 15 amino acids. The CDR3 DNA reads as TGTGCCATCAGTGAGACGGACAGGGGCTCCTACGAGCAGTACTTC. Protein: CAISETDRGSYEQYF.

This clonotype occurred many times. The rearrangement links TRBV7-9 to TRBJ2-7; possible D gene TRBD2, 5 bases. Trimming removed 3 bases at V and 2 bases at J, with 14 bases between. The CDR3 covers 15 residues. Germline V gene lookup returns CDR1 SEHNR and CDR2 FQNEAQ (reference sequence). CDR3 region: CASSFPQEGTYEQYF. The CDR3 nucleotides read TGTGCCAGCAGCTTCCCCCAAGAGGGTACCTACGAGCAGTACTTC.

This clonotype was seen a handful of times. This rearrangement joins TRBV30 to TRBJ2-7; TRBD1 agrees at 10 bases. Germline V gene lookup returns CDR1 GTSNPN and CDR2 SVGIG (reference sequence). This CDR3 has 15 residues. V was pared by 2 bases and J by 7 bases, with 11 bases of the junction left unmatched. The CDR3 here is CAWSPGGQGRKEQYF. DNA for the CDR3: TGTGCCTGGAGTCCTGGGGGACAGGGGCGCAAGGAGCAGTACTTC. Complete variable domain (other parts from reference TRBV30 and TRBJ2-7): SQTIHQWPATLVQPVGSPLSLECTVEGTSNPNLYWYRQAAGRGLQLLFYSVGIGQISSEVPQNLSASRPQDRQFILSSKKLLLSDSGFYLCAWSPGGQGRKEQYFGPGTRLTVT.

This clonotype was detected a few times. The CDR3 is CASSSGTSKGNEQFF. CDR3 DNA sequence: TGTGCCAGCAGCTCCGGGACTAGCAAGGGCAATGAGCAGTTCTTC. This chain links TRBV7-2 with TRBJ2-1; 9 bases line up with TRBD2. The V and J ends lost 4 bases and 6 bases, in that order; junction bases with no gene match: 7. The CDR3 is 15 amino acids. The germline CDR1 and CDR2 sequences are SGHTA and FQGNSA.

The V and J genes are TRBV4-1 and TRBJ2-2; 10 bases are a match to TRBD2. V trimming: 3 bases; J trimming: 0 bases; junction bases outside the gene matches: 4. Germline assignment: CDR1 MGHRA and CDR2 YSYEKL. The CDR3 contains 17 residues. The DNA of the CDR3 is TGCGCCAGCAGCCACCCCAGCGGGGGGGCGAACACCGGGGAGCTGTTTTTT. It translates to CASSHPSGGANTGELFF.

This clonotype was seen at least ten times. V and J are TRBV20-1 and TRBJ2-7, with D unclear. This CDR3 region has 14 residues. Germline V gene sequence: CDR1 DFQATT, CDR2 SNEGSKA (reference sequence). V lost 5 bases and J lost 4, with 18 bases in between. The CDR3 loop reads CSAQRAPSLYEQYF. The CDR3 coding sequence is TGCAGTGCTCAACGGGCCCCGTCATTATACGAGCAGTACTTC.

The CDR3, as DNA: TGTGCCAGCAGGACGGACAGGGTTAGCAATGAGCAGTTCTTC. The encoded protein is CASRTDRVSNEQFF. The V call is TRBV2, the J call TRBJ2-1; 8 bases line up with TRBD1. CDR3 length: 14 residues. Germline V CDR1 and CDR2: SNHLY, FYNNEI. J was trimmed by 6 bases and V by 6 bases; bases with no gene match: 7.

In this sample, this clonotype turned up a few times. This rearrangement joins TRBV12-3 or TRBV12-4 to TRBJ1-2; weak D call: TRBD1 (6 bases). The CDR3 contains 13 residues. Trimming removed 5 bases at V and 6 bases at J, with 13 bases between. The CDR3 sequence is CASSPTGSNGYTF. The CDR3 nucleotides are TGTGCCAGCAGTCCAACAGGGTCTAATGGCTACACCTTC.

The genes are TRBV29-1 and TRBJ2-2, with a tentative D call TRBD2 (5 bases). The V end was cut by 6 bases, the J end by 3 bases, with 14 bases between. Germline loops: CDR1 SQVTM, CDR2 ANQGSEA. CDR3 length equals 14 residues. The CDR3 region has the DNA TGCAGCGTCTCGTTTTCTAGCTACACCGGGGAGCTGTTTTTT. Its protein is CSVSFSSYTGELFF.

The genes are TRBV5-1 and TRBJ1-2; 8 bases are a match to TRBD1. Germline V gene data show CDR1 as SGHRS and CDR2 as YFSETQ. Losses at the gene ends were 0 bases for V and 4 bases for J; bases not matched to a gene: 5. The CDR3 is 15 residues long. The CDR3 coding sequence is TGCGCCAGCAGCTTGGGCGGACAGGGAGGCTATGGCTACACCTTC. This sequence encodes CASSLGGQGGYGYTF.

The rearrangement joins TRBV3-1 to TRBJ2-6; D unresolved. The CDR3 length is 18 residues. V was clipped by 0 bases and J by 0 bases, with 12 bases between them. Per the germline V gene, CDR1 is LGHDT and CDR2 is YNNKEL (reference sequence). The CDR3 DNA reads TGTGCCAGCAGCCAAGACTACGGGCTGAGCTCTGGGGCCAACGTCCTGACTTTC. It translates to CASSQDYGLSSGANVLTF.

CDR3 coding DNA: TGCGCCAGCAGCTTGGAGGCATGGGTCCTGGACGAGCAGTACTTC. Amino acids: CASSLEAWVLDEQYF. The genes are TRBV5-1 and TRBJ2-7; D not resolved. Germline V gene sequence: CDR1 SGHRS, CDR2 YFSETQ. The V gene lost 0 bases and the J gene lost 5 bases, with 15 bases spanning the gap. CDR3 length equals 15 residues. Combining the CDR3 with reference TRBV5-1 and TRBJ2-7 gives the whole variable domain KAGVTQTPRYLIKTRGQQVTLSCSPISGHRSVSWYQQTPGQGLQFLFEYFSETQRNKGNFPGRFSGRQFSNSRSEMNVSTLELGDSALYLCASSLEAWVLDEQYFGPGTRLTVT.

The rearrangement links TRBV4-1 to TRBJ2-2; 8 bases are shared with TRBD2. V shed 0 bases, J shed 3 bases, and the junction held 6 bases outside the gene matches. CDR3 length: 17 amino acids. CDR1 is MGHRA and CDR2 is YSYEKL in the germline V gene. Here the CDR3 reads CASSQEGWRGDTGELFF. The CDR3 region has the DNA TGCGCCAGCAGCCAAGAAGGGTGGCGGGGGGACACCGGGGAGCTGTTTTTT.

With respect to this clonotype: At one end, the junction sequence differs from germline, possibly due to a read error. The chain has TRBV9 and TRBJ2-1; D is uncertain. The germline gives CDR1 SGDLS, CDR2 YYNGEE. This CDR3 is 14 amino acids long. The CDR3 loop reads CASSVAGSNNEQFF. CDR3 DNA sequence: TGTGCCAGCAGCGTAGCAGGCTCCAACAATGAGCAGTTCTTC.

The gene calls are TRBV5-5 and TRBJ1-5, with D tentatively TRBD1 (5 bases). This CDR3 comprises 13 residues. CDR1 is SGHKS and CDR2 is YYEKEE in the germline V gene (reference sequence). The V gene lost 4 bases and the J gene lost 8 bases, with 13 bases spanning the gap. The CDR3 is CASSNRQFEPQHF. DNA of the CDR3: TGTGCCAGCAGCAACAGACAGTTTGAGCCCCAGCATTTT.

In its sample, this clonotype was seen a few times. The chain is built from TRBV12-3 or TRBV12-4 and TRBJ2-2; D call uncertain. V dropped 2 bases and J dropped 8 bases, with 12 bases sitting between them. The length of the CDR3 is 14 residues. The CDR3 sequence: CASSLSPVLGELFF. The CDR3 bases are TGTGCCAGCAGTTTAAGTCCTGTATTGGGGGAGCTGTTTTTT.

The V call is TRBV27, the J call TRBJ2-4; D unclear. The germline V gene encodes CDR1 MNHEY and CDR2 SMNVEV (reference sequence). The CDR3 extends over 16 amino acids. V gave up 2 bases and J gave up 0 bases, with 11 bases separating them. In DNA, the CDR3 is TGTGCCAGCAGTTTAATTCCAGACATAGCCAAAAACATTCAGTACTTC. Translating gives CASSLIPDIAKNIQYF.